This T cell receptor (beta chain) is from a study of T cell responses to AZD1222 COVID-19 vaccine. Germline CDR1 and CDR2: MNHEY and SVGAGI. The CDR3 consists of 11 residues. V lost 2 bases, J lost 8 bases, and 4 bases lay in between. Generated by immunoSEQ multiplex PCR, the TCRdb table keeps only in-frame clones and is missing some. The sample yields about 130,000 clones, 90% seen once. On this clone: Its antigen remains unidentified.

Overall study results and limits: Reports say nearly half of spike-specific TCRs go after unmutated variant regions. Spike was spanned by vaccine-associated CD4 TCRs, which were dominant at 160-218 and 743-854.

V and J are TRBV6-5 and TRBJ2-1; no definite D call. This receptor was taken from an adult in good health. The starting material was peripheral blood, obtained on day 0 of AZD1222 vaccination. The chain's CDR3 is CASSYLDEQFF. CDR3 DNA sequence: TGTGCCAGCAGTTACCTCGATGAGCAGTTCTTC.